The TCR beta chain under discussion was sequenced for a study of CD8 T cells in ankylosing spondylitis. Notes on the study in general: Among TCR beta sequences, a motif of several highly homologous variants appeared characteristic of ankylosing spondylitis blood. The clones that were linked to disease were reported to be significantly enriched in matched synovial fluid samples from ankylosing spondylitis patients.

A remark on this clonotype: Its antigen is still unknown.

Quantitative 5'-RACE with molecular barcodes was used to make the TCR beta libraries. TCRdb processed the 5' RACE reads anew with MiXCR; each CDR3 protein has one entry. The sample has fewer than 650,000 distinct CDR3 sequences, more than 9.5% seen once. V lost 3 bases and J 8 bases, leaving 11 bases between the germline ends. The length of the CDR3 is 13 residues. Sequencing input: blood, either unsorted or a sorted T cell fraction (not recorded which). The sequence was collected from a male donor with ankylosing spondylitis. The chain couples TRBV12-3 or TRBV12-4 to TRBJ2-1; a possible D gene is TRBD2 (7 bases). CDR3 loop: CASSFWEGDEQFF. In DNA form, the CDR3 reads TGTGCCAGCAGTTTCTGGGAGGGGGATGAGCAGTTCTTC.